The sample holds a few counts of the clone carrying this T cell receptor beta chain. This sample was included in a study of Ad26.COV2.S vaccination and SARS-CoV-2 variants. TCRdb's table, derived via immunoSEQ multiplex PCR, lists solely in-frame clones and lacks some. The data contain around 240,000 clones, roughly 90% of them seen just once; the ten biggest clones take up around a tenth. The trim removed 0 bases at V and 0 bases at J, leaving 2 bases unmatched. Germline CDR1 reads SGHRS; CDR2 reads YFSETQ. The CDR3 sequence is 15 residues long. Treatment denoted: around 19 received Ad26.COV2.S at low or high dose, single or two shots; 5 received placebo; per-sample allocation not given. Day 63 after the first vaccine or placebo injection was the time point for sampling.

The specimen was peripheral blood, collected in a trial of Ad26.COV2.S vaccine versus placebo. This chain uses TRBV5-1 with TRBJ2-7; 8 bases are a match to TRBD1. The receptor comes from a person aged 18-60 years who received the Ad26.COV2.S COVID-19 vaccine or a placebo. DNA for the CDR3: TGCGCCAGCAGCTTGGGGGACAGGATCTCCTACGAGCAGTACTTC. Residues: CASSLGDRISYEQYF.